A selection of T cell receptor beta chains follows, all from one sample in a study of T cell responses to AZD1222 COVID-19 vaccine. Profiling relied on immunoSEQ multiplex PCR, and the TCRdb table lists in-frame clones only, not all of them. The sample lists approximately 79,000 clones, 88% occurring once. Sequences were derived from peripheral blood, sampled on day 0 of AZD1222 vaccination. These receptors were taken from an adult in good health. The CDR3 runs from the conserved cysteine through the conserved F or W. A D gene is named only where the DNA matches it firmly. Size is omitted from some rows. Given values are once, few, many or a class for expanded clones.

CDR3: CASSPEAGSWNEQFF; DNA: TGTGCCAGCAGCCCAGAGGCTGGGAGTTGGAATGAGCAGTTCTTC; V: TRBV5-5; size: -; D: -; J: TRBJ2-1
CDR3: CASSPGLAGLQETQYF; DNA: TGCGCCAGCAGCCCGGGACTAGCGGGCCTTCAAGAGACCCAGTACTTC; V: TRBV5-1; size: -; D: TRBD2; J: TRBJ2-5
CDR3: CASSPSISGNTIYF; DNA: TGTGCCAGCAGTCCCTCGATCTCTGGAAACACCATATATTTT; V: TRBV27; size: many; D: -; J: TRBJ1-3
CDR3: CASSPGQGAKVEAFF; DNA: TGTGCCAGCAGCCCGGGACAGGGGGCGAAAGTTGAAGCTTTCTTT; V: TRBV7-9; size: -; D: TRBD1; J: TRBJ1-1
CDR3: CAISESLYRNGYTF; DNA: TGTGCCATCAGTGAGAGCCTGTACAGGAATGGCTACACCTTC; V: TRBV10-3; size: -; D: -; J: TRBJ1-2
CDR3: CASSYGSGGDYTEAFF; DNA: TGTGCCAGCAGTTACGGGTCGGGAGGGGATTACACTGAAGCTTTCTTT; V: TRBV6-5; size: -; D: -; J: TRBJ1-1
CDR3: CASSAQGGSDTQYF; DNA: TGTGCCAGTAGTGCTCAGGGTGGGAGTGATACGCAGTATTTT; V: TRBV19; size: -; D: -; J: TRBJ2-3
CDR3: CASSQDPALTDTQYF; DNA: TGTGCCAGCAGTCAGGACCCCGCGCTCACAGATACGCAGTATTTT; V: TRBV6-5; size: -; D: -; J: TRBJ2-3
CDR3: CASSFPSGGTGELFF; DNA: TGTGCCAGCAGTTTCCCTAGCGGAGGCACCGGGGAGCTGTTTTTT; V: TRBV28; size: -; D: TRBD2; J: TRBJ2-2
CDR3: CASSDSGYNEQFF; DNA: TGTGCCAGCTCGGATAGCGGTTACAATGAGCAGTTCTTC; V: TRBV9; size: -; D: -; J: TRBJ2-1
CDR3: CASRPGPAGEQYF; DNA: TGTGCCAGTAGGCCGGGACCTGCGGGCGAGCAGTACTTC; V: TRBV19; size: -; D: -; J: TRBJ2-7
CDR3: CASSSTSGPPTLEQFF; DNA: TGTGCTAGCAGCTCCACTAGTGGTCCGCCTACCTTAGAGCAGTTCTTC; V: TRBV7-7; size: -; D: -; J: TRBJ2-1
CDR3: CASSLSSGGMGEAFF; DNA: TGTGCCAGCAGTTTATCATCTGGGGGTATGGGTGAAGCTTTCTTT; V: TRBV27; size: -; D: -; J: TRBJ1-1
CDR3: CASSQGLAGAYEQYF; DNA: TGCGCCAGCAGCCAAGGACTAGCGGGAGCCTACGAGCAGTACTTC; V: TRBV4-1; size: -; D: TRBD2; J: TRBJ2-7
CDR3: CASSPFPEGGELFF; DNA: TGTGCCAGCAGCCCGTTCCCCGAGGGCGGGGAGCTGTTTTTT; V: TRBV27; size: -; D: -; J: TRBJ2-2
CDR3: CASSDGSAEYNEQFF; DNA: TGTGCCAGCAGTGACGGTAGCGCGGAGTACAATGAGCAGTTCTTC; V: TRBV6-4; size: -; D: -; J: TRBJ2-1
CDR3: CASSGTSGTYEQYF; DNA: TGTGCCAGCAGTGGGACTAGCGGGACCTACGAGCAGTACTTC; V: TRBV2; size: -; D: TRBD2; J: TRBJ2-7